These T cell receptor beta chains were read from a single sample in a study of shared clonotypes between healthy human individuals. TCRdb's copy holds only in-frame clones and misses some; the assay was immunoSEQ multiplex PCR. The data contain about 2.1 million clones, 93% of them singletons. The sequenced material came from naive CD8+ T cells from PBMCs. The receptors were sampled from a man in his late teens or twenties in good health. Some clones in this sample may be carry-over from other donors' samples. The CDR3 runs from the conserved cysteine through the conserved F or W. A D gene is named only where the DNA matches it firmly. A row's size may be missing; if present it is once, few, many or a size class.

V gene: TRBV6-1
D gene: TRBD1
clone size: once
J gene: TRBJ1-2
CDR3 DNA: TGTGCCAGCAGTTTGACAGGGAGGTGGAACTATGGCTACACCTTC
CDR3 protein: CASSLTGRWNYGYTF

V gene: TRBV28
D gene: -
clone size: -
J gene: TRBJ2-4
CDR3 DNA: TGTGCCACCGGGGTAGCCAAAAACATTCAGTACTTC
CDR3 protein: CATGVAKNIQYF

V gene: TRBV15
D gene: -
clone size: -
J gene: TRBJ2-3
CDR3 DNA: TGTGCCACCAGCAGAGAGAGGAGCTGGTATACGCAGTATTTT
CDR3 protein: CATSRERSWYTQYF

V gene: TRBV11-2
D gene: -
clone size: -
J gene: TRBJ2-5
CDR3 DNA: TGTGCCAGCAGCCCTCCGGGGGGCCGAGAGACCCAGTACTTC
CDR3 protein: CASSPPGGRETQYF

V gene: TRBV6-4
D gene: -
clone size: -
J gene: TRBJ2-1
CDR3 DNA: TGTGCCAGCAGTGAATTTGGGGGGAGTCGTTACAATGAGCAGTTCTTC
CDR3 protein: CASSEFGGSRYNEQFF

V gene: TRBV28
D gene: -
clone size: -
J gene: TRBJ2-7
CDR3 DNA: TGTGCCACCTCAGGAGGCAACTACGAGCAGTACTTC
CDR3 protein: CATSGGNYEQYF

V gene: TRBV4-3
D gene: TRBD2
clone size: -
J gene: TRBJ2-2
CDR3 DNA: TGCGCCAGCAGCCAAGGACTAGCGGGAGGCTACACCGGGGAGCTGTTTTTT
CDR3 protein: CASSQGLAGGYTGELFF

V gene: TRBV7-9
D gene: TRBD2
clone size: -
J gene: TRBJ2-7
CDR3 DNA: TGTGCCAGCAGCCGCGGGACTAGCGGGAGGGGGATCTCCTACGAGCAGTACTTC
CDR3 protein: CASSRGTSGRGISYEQYF

V gene: TRBV28
D gene: -
clone size: -
J gene: TRBJ2-7
CDR3 DNA: TGTGCCAGCAGGCAGCCCGACGAGGAGGAGAGCGACGAGCAGTACTTC
CDR3 protein: CASRQPDEEESDEQYF

V gene: TRBV5-1
D gene: TRBD1
clone size: -
J gene: TRBJ1-2
CDR3 DNA: TGCGCCAGCAGCTTGGACTTCGGGACAGTTCGGCGTGATGGCTACACCTTC
CDR3 protein: CASSLDFGTVRRDGYTF

V gene: TRBV4-2
D gene: -
clone size: -
J gene: TRBJ1-6
CDR3 DNA: TGTGCCAGCAGCCTTCGCCGGGGGGGCATTGATTCACCCCTCCACTTT
CDR3 protein: CASSLRRGGIDSPLHF

V gene: TRBV7-9
D gene: -
clone size: -
J gene: TRBJ2-3
CDR3 DNA: TGTGCCAGCAGCCCGAAGGGGACTCCCTTGGGAGATACGCAGTATTTT
CDR3 protein: CASSPKGTPLGDTQYF

V gene: TRBV7-9
D gene: -
clone size: -
J gene: TRBJ2-7
CDR3 DNA: TGTGCCAGCAGCTTAGCAGGTGGCAACGAGCAGTACTTC
CDR3 protein: CASSLAGGNEQYF

V gene: TRBV7-9
D gene: -
clone size: few
J gene: TRBJ1-1
CDR3 DNA: TGTGCCAGCAGTCCAGACAGGCCTGAAGCTTTCTTT
CDR3 protein: CASSPDRPEAFF

V gene: TRBV5-4
D gene: -
clone size: -
J gene: TRBJ1-2
CDR3 DNA: TGTGCCAGCAGCCTTGGGAACAGTAACTATGGCTACACCTTC
CDR3 protein: CASSLGNSNYGYTF

V gene: TRBV7-9
D gene: TRBD1
clone size: -
J gene: TRBJ2-7
CDR3 DNA: TGTGCCAGCAGTCCGACAGGGGGCAGGAGCACCTACGAGCAGTACTTC
CDR3 protein: CASSPTGGRSTYEQYF

V gene: TRBV27
D gene: TRBD1
clone size: -
J gene: TRBJ1-5
CDR3 DNA: TGTGCCAGCAGTTTGGTTTGGACAGGGGGAAGATATCAGCCCCAGCATTTT
CDR3 protein: CASSLVWTGGRYQPQHF

V gene: TRBV18
D gene: -
clone size: -
J gene: TRBJ1-2
CDR3 DNA: TGTGCCAGCTCACCAGGGCACAGTAATCCCTATGGCTACACCTTC
CDR3 protein: CASSPGHSNPYGYTF

V gene: TRBV4-1
D gene: TRBD2
clone size: -
J gene: TRBJ2-7
CDR3 DNA: TGCGCCAGCAGCCAACTAGCGGGAGTATTTGTAGGCTACGAGCAGTACTTC
CDR3 protein: CASSQLAGVFVGYEQYF

V gene: TRBV27
D gene: -
clone size: -
J gene: TRBJ2-1
CDR3 DNA: TGTGCCAGCAGTCAGCACAGGAGGGCGGGTTGGAATGAGCAGTTCTTC
CDR3 protein: CASSQHRRAGWNEQFF

V gene: TRBV5-1
D gene: TRBD1
clone size: -
J gene: TRBJ1-2
CDR3 DNA: TGCGCCAGCAGCTTGTTATCAGGGGGCAATTTGTATGGCTACACCTTC
CDR3 protein: CASSLLSGGNLYGYTF

V gene: TRBV5-1
D gene: TRBD2
clone size: -
J gene: TRBJ2-4
CDR3 DNA: TGCGCCAGCAGCCACGGACTAGCGGGAGACGGTTTAAACATTCAGTACTTC
CDR3 protein: CASSHGLAGDGLNIQYF

V gene: TRBV27
D gene: -
clone size: -
J gene: TRBJ2-5
CDR3 DNA: TGTGCCAGCAGTCCTAAGGGGTGGGGGGAGACCCAGTACTTC
CDR3 protein: CASSPKGWGETQYF

V gene: TRBV19
D gene: -
clone size: -
J gene: TRBJ1-2
CDR3 DNA: TGTGCCAGTAGTATAGTCGGAGGGCCCTACTATGGCTACACCTTC
CDR3 protein: CASSIVGGPYYGYTF

V gene: TRBV2
D gene: -
clone size: -
J gene: TRBJ1-2
CDR3 DNA: TGTGCCACCCCCCGAGGCGGCGGCTATGGCTACACCTTC
CDR3 protein: CATPRGGGYGYTF

V gene: TRBV9
D gene: TRBD2
clone size: -
J gene: TRBJ2-1
CDR3 DNA: TGTGCCAGCAGCGTAGGGGCTAGCGGTGGCAATGAGCAGTTCTTC
CDR3 protein: CASSVGASGGNEQFF

V gene: TRBV19
D gene: -
clone size: -
J gene: TRBJ2-3
CDR3 DNA: TGTGCCAGTACCCTCGGGGCAGGGAAAAGGGATACGCAGTATTTT
CDR3 protein: CASTLGAGKRDTQYF

V gene: TRBV27
D gene: TRBD2
clone size: -
J gene: TRBJ2-3
CDR3 DNA: TGTGCCGCGGGGTGGGCTAGCGGGAGTCAGAGCACAGATACGCAGTATTTT
CDR3 protein: CAAGWASGSQSTDTQYF

V gene: TRBV27
D gene: TRBD1
clone size: -
J gene: TRBJ2-3
CDR3 DNA: TGTGCCAGCAGTTATATAGTGGGACAGGGGGTAGCAGATACGCAGTATTTT
CDR3 protein: CASSYIVGQGVADTQYF